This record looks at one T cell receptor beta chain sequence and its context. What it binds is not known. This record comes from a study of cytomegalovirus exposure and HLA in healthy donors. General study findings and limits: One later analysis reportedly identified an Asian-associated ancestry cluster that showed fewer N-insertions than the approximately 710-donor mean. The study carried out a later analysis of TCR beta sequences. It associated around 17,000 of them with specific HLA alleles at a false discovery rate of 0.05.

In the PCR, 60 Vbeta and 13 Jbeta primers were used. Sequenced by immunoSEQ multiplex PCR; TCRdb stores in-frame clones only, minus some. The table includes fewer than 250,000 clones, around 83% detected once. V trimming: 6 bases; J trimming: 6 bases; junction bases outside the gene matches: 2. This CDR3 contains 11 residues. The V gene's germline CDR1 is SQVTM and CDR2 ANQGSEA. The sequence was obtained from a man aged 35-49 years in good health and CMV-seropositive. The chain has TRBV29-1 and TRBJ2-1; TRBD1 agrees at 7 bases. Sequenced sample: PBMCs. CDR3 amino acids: CSVWTGNEQFF. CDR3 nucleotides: TGCAGCGTGTGGACAGGCAATGAGCAGTTCTTC.